This T cell receptor beta chain comes out of a study of cytomegalovirus exposure and HLA in healthy donors. Findings and limits, study-wide: Donor immune exposure was known only as CMV serostatus.

The PCR employed 60 Vbeta primers together with 13 Jbeta primers. Libraries were prepared by immunoSEQ multiplex PCR; TCRdb keeps only in-frame clonotypes and omits some of them. Its clone listing holds around 190,000 clones. As to this clone: Its antigen is unidentified.

The J segment lost 4 bases and the V segment lost 8 bases, leaving 7 bases of the junction unmatched. The CDR3 is 14 residues long. From germline, CDR1 is ENHRY and CDR2 SYGVKD. The receptor was derived from a woman between 25 and 40 years old in good health and CMV-seropositive. The chain couples TRBV10-3 to TRBJ2-3, with TRBD2 matching over 9 bases. Input material: PBMCs. The chain's CDR3 is CAISAGGPPDTQYF. The CDR3 coding sequence is TGTGCCATCTCCGCGGGGGGGCCCCCAGATACGCAGTATTTT.